This T cell receptor (beta chain) is from a study of shared clonotypes between healthy human individuals. CDR1 is MGHRA, CDR2 YSYEKL, per germline. V was shortened by 3 bases and J by 2 bases, with 8 bases between the two germline ends. The CDR3 runs 13 residues. Deep was the level used in running the assay. Produced via immunoSEQ multiplex PCR; TCRdb's table is partial and in-frame only. The table records some 2 million clones, approximately 94% of them present only once. The naive CD8 population came from CD45RO-negative cells selected for CCR7, without terminally differentiated effector memory CD45RA+ cells. Study donors comprised healthy, HIV-negative adults devoid of recent acute infection or vaccination. Study conclusions and caveats: Several donors held about 4.6% of naive CD4 clonotypes in common.

On this clone: The antigen remains undetermined. This same CDR3 is encoded by further DNA sequences in the sample.

The clonotype originates from a man younger than 35 in good health. V gene TRBV4-1 combines with J gene TRBJ2-7; TRBD2 might be the D (6 bases). The sample comprised naive CD8+ T cells sorted from blood. CDR3 loop: CASSQGLAYEQYF. The CDR3 coding sequence is TGCGCCAGCAGCCAGGGACTCGCCTACGAGCAGTACTTC.